Shown below are 27 T cell receptor beta chains from a single sample sequenced in a study of blood T cell repertoires in COVID-19. The assay was immunoSEQ multiplex PCR, and TCRdb's table has in-frame clones only and misses some. The data contain approximately 240,000 clones, around 90% of them seen just once; the ten biggest clones take up around 6%. Sequenced material: PBMCs or T cells enriched from blood (not recorded which). The receptors come from a woman in her twenties or thirties with acute COVID-19.

This chain joins TRBV29-1 and TRBJ2-7; 10 bases fit TRBD2. The V gene end was trimmed by 6 bases and the J gene end by 3 bases; junction bases not matched to a gene: 5. Germline V gives CDR1 SQVTM, CDR2 ANQGSEA. The CDR3 runs 13 residues. As DNA, the CDR3 is TGCAGCGTAGCTAGCGGGAGTGGCTACGAGCAGTACTTC. Its protein is CSVASGSGYEQYF.

The V call is TRBV24-1, the J call TRBJ1-5, with 9 bases aligning to TRBD1. The germline V gene has CDR1 KGHDR and CDR2 SFDVKD. The CDR3 loop spans 13 amino acids. Trimming removed 9 bases from V and 3 bases from J; junction bases left unmatched: 2. The CDR3 DNA reads TGTGCCACCGGGGACAGGGACAATCAGCCCCAGCATTTT. It yields the protein CATGDRDNQPQHF.

The rearrangement links TRBV19 to TRBJ1-2; 10 bases agree with TRBD1. Per the germline V gene, CDR1 is LNHDA and CDR2 is SQIVND (reference sequence). The CDR3 length is 14 residues. The V gene end was trimmed by 11 bases and the J gene end by 1 base; junction bases not matched to a gene: 7. CDR3 residues: CAVGGDRGNYGYTF. CDR3 nucleotides: TGTGCCGTCGGCGGGGACAGGGGTAACTATGGCTACACCTTC.

This clone was counted once. The chain is built from TRBV25-1 and TRBJ2-7, with 9 bases aligning to TRBD1. The germline CDR1 and CDR2 sequences are MGHDK and SYGVNS. The CDR3 is made up of 16 amino acids. V was clipped by 5 bases and J by 7 bases; unmatched bases: 15. CDR3 amino acids: CASSSTTGGPSPEQYF. The CDR3 DNA sequence: TGTGCCAGCAGTTCTACAACAGGGGGCCCCAGTCCGGAGCAGTACTTC.

This chain links TRBV2 with TRBJ1-5; D remains unclear. The ends were cut back, 6 bases at V and 8 bases at J, with 11 bases in the middle. Germline lookup yields CDR1 SNHLY and CDR2 FYNNEI. The CDR3 consists of 12 residues. CDR3 DNA sequence: TGTGCCAGCAGGGAGGAGGGCAAGCCCCAGCATTTT. Translating gives CASREEGKPQHF.

The chain links TRBV6-4 to TRBJ2-7; D gene ambiguous. CDR3 length equals 14 residues. V was pared by 6 bases and J by 0 bases, with 12 bases between. Germline V lookup: CDR1 MRHNA, CDR2 SNTAGT. The CDR3 bases are TGTGCCAGCAGACTAACCGAAAGCTCCTACGAGCAGTACTTC. This encodes CASRLTESSYEQYF.

This clone appeared a few times. The chain joins TRBV25-1 to TRBJ1-6, with 8 bases matching TRBD1. The germline gives CDR1 MGHDK, CDR2 SYGVNS. The CDR3 is 13 amino acids. After removal of 5 bases from V and 13 bases from J, the junction contained 7 bases not matched to a gene. The CDR3 DNA follows: TGTGCCAGCAGTCATGAGGACAGGGCTCCCCTCCACTTT. Translating it yields CASSHEDRAPLHF.

The rearrangement links TRBV28 to TRBJ1-4; the D gene is possibly TRBD1 (5 bases). The V gene's germline CDR1 is MDHEN and CDR2 SYDVKM. The CDR3 covers 12 residues. V lost 6 bases and J 5 bases, leaving 7 bases between the germline ends. The CDR3 sequence is CASRGPNEKLFF. The CDR3 DNA is TGTGCCAGCAGGGGGCCCAATGAAAAACTGTTTTTT.

This clone was picked up one time. CDR3 amino acids: CASSLEGTSKHNEQFF. The CDR3 bases are TGTGCCAGCAGCTTAGAGGGGACTAGCAAACACAATGAGCAGTTCTTC. The chain carries TRBV13 and TRBJ2-1; TRBD2 agrees at 9 bases. CDR3 length: 16 residues. The germline gives CDR1 PRHDT, CDR2 FYEKMQ (reference sequence). Trimming cost V 1 base and J 5 bases; bases outside gene matches: 6.

The chain has TRBV7-9 and TRBJ1-2; D unresolved. Germline CDR1 is SEHNR and CDR2 is FQNEAQ (reference sequence). Trimming shortened V by 6 bases and J by 6 bases, and 14 bases separated the two germline ends. This CDR3 has 13 residues. The CDR3 here is CASRSLAGHGYTF. The CDR3 DNA reads TGTGCCAGCAGATCCCTGGCAGGTCATGGCTACACCTTC.

The chain links TRBV12-3 or TRBV12-4 to TRBJ1-3; unclear D gene. V was cut by 6 bases and J by 4 bases, with 10 bases left in between. The CDR3 is made up of 13 amino acids. CDR3 sequence (DNA): TGTGCCAGCAGCTTGGCAGGAGGAAACACCATATATTTT. The encoded protein is CASSLAGGNTIYF.

This chain connects TRBV23-1 to TRBJ2-5; 7 bases are a match to TRBD1. TRBV23-1 qualifies as an ORF whose function is uncertain. The CDR3 is made up of 17 amino acids. With V trimmed by 5 bases and J by 0 bases, 12 bases remained unmatched. The CDR3 sequence is CASSECRQGRYQETQYF. In DNA, the CDR3 is TGCGCCAGCAGTGAGTGCCGACAGGGCAGGTACCAAGAGACCCAGTACTTC.

V and J are TRBV7-6 and TRBJ2-7, with D perhaps given as TRBD1 or TRBD2 (10 bases each). Germline lookup yields CDR1 SGHVS and CDR2 FNYEAQ. Deletions cut 8 bases from V and 5 bases from J, with 34 bases between. The CDR3 is made up of 19 amino acids. The CDR3 region is CASGQGVKLAGPGIHEQYF. DNA of the CDR3: TGTGCCAGCGGACAGGGGGTAAAACTAGCGGGGCCCGGGATCCACGAGCAGTACTTC.

V gene TRBV7-9 combines with J gene TRBJ1-5; D may be TRBD1 (5 bases). The CDR3 extends over 14 amino acids. V lost 5 bases, J lost 0 bases, and 8 bases lay in between. Germline loops: CDR1 SEHNR, CDR2 FQNEAQ (reference sequence). The DNA for the CDR3 is TGTGCCAGCAGCGCGGGGGATAGCAATCAGCCCCAGCATTTT. Translating it yields CASSAGDSNQPQHF.

The chain couples TRBV27 to TRBJ2-1; TRBD2 matches at 12 bases. The V gene end was trimmed by 6 bases and the J gene end by 2 bases; junction bases not matched to a gene: 2. Germline V CDR1 and CDR2: MNHEY, SMNVEV (reference sequence). The CDR3 loop spans 15 amino acids. The CDR3 sequence is CASSRLAGAYNEQFF. The CDR3 DNA is TGTGCCAGCAGCCGACTAGCGGGGGCCTACAATGAGCAGTTCTTC.

CDR3 amino acids: CASSLGLYSSYNEQFF. CDR3 sequence (DNA): TGTGCCAGCAGCTTAGGACTATATAGCTCCTACAATGAGCAGTTCTTC. V is TRBV7-2 and J is TRBJ2-1, with TRBD2 as a possible D gene (5 bases). V gave up 1 base and J gave up 0 bases, with 10 bases separating them. Germline V lookup: CDR1 SGHTA, CDR2 FQGNSA. The length of the CDR3 is 16 residues.

The J gene is TRBJ1-3, the V gene TRBV5-4, with D perhaps matching TRBD1 (5 bases). The CDR3 runs to 15 residues. Trimming removed 0 bases at V and 4 bases at J, with 11 bases between. CDR1 and CDR2 (germline): SGHNT, YYREEE (reference sequence). Written as DNA, the CDR3 is TGTGCCAGCAGCTTGGAGGCAGGGAAAGGAAACACCATATATTTT. This codes for CASSLEAGKGNTIYF.

Only a few counts were recorded for this clone. The genes are TRBV19 and TRBJ1-1; the D is unclear. Trimming took 6 bases from V and 8 from J, leaving 19 bases between them. CDR1 is LNHDA, CDR2 SQIVND, per germline (reference sequence). CDR3 size: 14 residues. The CDR3 reads CASRPLGSSSEAFF. The CDR3 DNA follows: TGTGCCAGTAGACCCCTTGGGAGCTCATCGGAAGCTTTCTTT. The variable domain in full, with the rest retrieved from reference TRBV19 and TRBJ1-1, is DGGITQSPKYLFRKEGQNVTLSCEQNLNHDAMYWYRQDPGQGLRLIYYSQIVNDFQKGDIAEGYSVSREKKESFPLTVTSAQKNPTAFYLCASRPLGSSSEAFFGQGTRLTVV.

The chain links TRBV6-5 to TRBJ1-2, with D maybe TRBD1 (5 bases). Germline V gene data show CDR1 as MNHEY and CDR2 as SVGAGI. The CDR3 extends over 16 amino acids. The V end was cut by 2 bases, the J end by 4 bases, with 17 bases between. The CDR3 DNA is TGTGCCAGCAGTTACGACACCGGGACTCGGGCCTATGGCTACACCTTC. Its translation is CASSYDTGTRAYGYTF.

This chain uses TRBV3-1 (or the pseudogene TRBV3-2) with TRBJ2-5, with TRBD2 identical over 10 bases. The V and J ends lost 0 bases and 4 bases, in that order; junction bases with no gene match: 5. The germline CDR1 and CDR2 sequences are LGHDT and YNNKEL (reference sequence). This CDR3 is 16 amino acids long. The DNA for the CDR3 is TGTGCCAGCAGCCAAGATCCAGCGGGGGGGCCAGAGACCCAGTACTTC. The encoded protein is CASSQDPAGGPETQYF.

The chain couples TRBV6-2 or TRBV6-3 to TRBJ1-5; TRBD1 aligns across 8 bases. The J segment lost 11 bases and the V segment lost 3 bases, leaving 12 bases of the junction unmatched. The CDR3 covers 15 residues. The V gene's germline CDR1 is MNHEY and CDR2 SVGEGT. This chain's CDR3 is CASSYSGQGPRSQHF. The CDR3 DNA reads as TGTGCCAGCAGTTATTCAGGACAGGGCCCGCGATCCCAGCATTTT.

With regard to this clone: This same CDR3 is encoded by further DNA sequences in the sample. CDR3 sequence: CASSLTSGGSTDTQYF. The DNA of the CDR3 is TGCGCCAGCAGCTTGACGTCGGGCGGGAGCACAGATACGCAGTATTTT. V is TRBV5-1 and J is TRBJ2-3, with a weak D call TRBD2 (5 bases). The CDR3 sequence is 16 residues long. V lost 1 base to trimming and J lost 0 bases, with 12 bases between them. CDR1 SGHRS and CDR2 YFSETQ come from the germline V gene.

The rearrangement uses TRBV28 and TRBJ1-5, with 8 bases that match TRBD1. The germline CDR1 and CDR2 sequences are MDHEN and SYDVKM. The CDR3 spans 16 residues. V trimming: 7 bases; J trimming: 4 bases; junction bases outside the gene matches: 12. CDR3 sequence reads: CASTPSRQGANQPQHF. CDR3 coding DNA: TGTGCCAGCACCCCGAGCCGGCAGGGGGCGAATCAGCCCCAGCATTTT. The whole variable domain, filled in from reference TRBV28 and TRBJ1-5, reads DVKVTQSSRYLVKRTGEKVFLECVQDMDHENMFWYRQDPGLGLRLIYFSYDVKMKEKGDIPEGYSVSREKKERFSLILESASTNQTSMYLCASTPSRQGANQPQHFGDGTRLSIL.

The chain carries TRBV19 and TRBJ2-5, with 10 nucleotides matching TRBD1. CDR1 and CDR2 (germline): LNHDA, SQIVND (reference sequence). The CDR3 spans 16 residues. With 5 bases clipped from V and 4 bases from J, the junction kept 10 bases outside the gene matches. This chain's CDR3 is CASSSRQGAHSETQYF. The CDR3, as DNA: TGTGCCAGTAGTTCAAGACAGGGGGCGCACTCAGAGACCCAGTACTTC.

The genes are TRBV7-9 and TRBJ2-5; 10 bases agree with TRBD2. Germline V gene lookup returns CDR1 SEHNR and CDR2 FQNEAQ (reference sequence). The CDR3 consists of 15 residues. The junction had 2 bases not matched to a gene; V was cut back by 2 bases and J by 2 bases. CDR3 loop: CASSLPTSGQETQYF. The CDR3 nucleotides are TGTGCCAGCAGCTTACCGACTAGCGGGCAAGAGACCCAGTACTTC.

This clone turned up a few times. The chain is built from TRBV9 and TRBJ1-5; 7 positions match TRBD1. The CDR3 has 15 amino acids. From germline, CDR1 is SGDLS and CDR2 YYNGEE. The ends lost 0 bases at V and 4 bases at J; junction bases unmatched: 4. CDR3 bases: TGTGCCAGCAGCGTAGGGGCAGGGGGGAATCAGCCCCAGCATTTT. It translates to CASSVGAGGNQPQHF.

About this clone itself: The same CDR3 also results from other DNA sequences found in this sample. The rearrangement joins TRBV28 to TRBJ1-1; D not certain. The V gene's germline CDR1 is MDHEN and CDR2 SYDVKM. Trimming took off 2 bases at V and 4 bases at J, with 8 bases between the two ends. The CDR3 contains 13 residues. The CDR3 nucleotides are TGTGCCAGCAGTTTAACGGGTTCCACTGAAGCTTTCTTT. Translation: CASSLTGSTEAFF.